This paragraph covers one T cell receptor beta chain sequence. The antigen remains undetermined. The treatment is: oral pan-JAK inhibitor, 5-10 mg twice daily. This specimen belongs to a study of CD8+ T cells in alopecia areata. The CDR3 is 12 residues long. Germline loops: CDR1 SEHNR, CDR2 FQNEAQ (reference sequence). V dropped 5 bases and J dropped 8 bases, with 12 bases sitting between them. Study results and caveats: Scalp lesions, especially in alopecia totalis/universalis, had higher clonality than normal scalp. The study found TCR sharing across patients less clear than in mice, possibly for HLA reasons.

RNA was isolated and reverse transcribed to cDNA, the sequencing template. The method was immunoSEQ multiplex PCR; TCRdb's version includes in-frame clones alone and lacks a portion of them. This repertoire shows 90,000 to 120,000 clones, 84% found once; its top ten account for roughly 23%. The source is a human donor with alopecia areata. This sequence joins TRBV7-9 and TRBJ1-1; D is uncertain. This material consisted of CD8+ T cells sorted from blood, taken at week 24, from a patient treated with tofacitinib. CDR3: CASSPPPFEAFF. The CDR3 nucleotides are TGTGCCAGCAGCCCTCCCCCTTTCGAAGCTTTCTTT.